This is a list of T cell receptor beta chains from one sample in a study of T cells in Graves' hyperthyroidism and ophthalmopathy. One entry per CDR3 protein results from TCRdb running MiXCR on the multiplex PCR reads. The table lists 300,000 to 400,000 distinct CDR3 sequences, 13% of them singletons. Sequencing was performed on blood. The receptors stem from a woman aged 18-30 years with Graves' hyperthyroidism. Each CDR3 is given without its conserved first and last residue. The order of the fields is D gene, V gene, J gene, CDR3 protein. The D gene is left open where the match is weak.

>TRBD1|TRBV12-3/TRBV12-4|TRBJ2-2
ASSPRTGVGELF
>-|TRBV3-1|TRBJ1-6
ASSQVRGPYNSPLH
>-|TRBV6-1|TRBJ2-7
ASGVRQVYEQY
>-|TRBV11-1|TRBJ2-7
ASSLANQGYDEQY
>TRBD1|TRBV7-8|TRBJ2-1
ASSLAGTGKKNEQF
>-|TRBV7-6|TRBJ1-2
ASSLETGIPFYGYT
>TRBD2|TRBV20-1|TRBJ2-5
SAPAGGRETQY
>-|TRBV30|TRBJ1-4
AWSQKNGFDEKLF
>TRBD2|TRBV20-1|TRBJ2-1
SARDTAAGKPGNEQF
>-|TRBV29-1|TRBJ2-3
SVDRGDTQY
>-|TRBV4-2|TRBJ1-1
ASSRTQLAEAF
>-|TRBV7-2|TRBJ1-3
ASSLGVRTGNTIY
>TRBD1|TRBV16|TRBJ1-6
ASNQFLGGTGRNSYNSPLH
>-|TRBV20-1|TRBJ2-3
SVRPGDTQY
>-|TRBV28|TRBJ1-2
ASSLSSTGVYGYT
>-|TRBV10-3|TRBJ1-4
AISEGGEKLF
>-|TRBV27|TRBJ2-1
ASRQPWSYNEQF
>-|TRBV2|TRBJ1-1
ASRKTEAF
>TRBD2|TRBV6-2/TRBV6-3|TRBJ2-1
ASSYREGTLYLYNEQF
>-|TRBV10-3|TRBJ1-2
AISGGESDGYT
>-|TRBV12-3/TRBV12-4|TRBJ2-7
ASSLSLLREQY
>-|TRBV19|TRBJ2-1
ASSVWKGLNEQF
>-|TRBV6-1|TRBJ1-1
ASTPGGLWNTEAF
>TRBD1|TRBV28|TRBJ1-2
ASSLLRTGILYGYT
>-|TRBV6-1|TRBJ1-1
ARHGSAF
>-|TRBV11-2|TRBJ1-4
ASSPLAGEKLF
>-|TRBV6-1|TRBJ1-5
ASISPATDQPQH
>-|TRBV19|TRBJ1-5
ASSIKGYQPQH